Presented here are 20 T cell receptor beta chains from one specimen sequenced in a study of blood T cell repertoires in COVID-19. Clones were sequenced by immunoSEQ multiplex PCR, and TCRdb holds only the in-frame ones, with some missing. There are around 450,000 clones in the sample; about 90% occur only once, and around 0.6% lies in the top ten. Sequencing used PBMCs or T cells enriched from blood (not recorded which). These receptors all come from a man in his late teens or twenties who had recovered from COVID-19.

J is TRBJ2-7 and V is TRBV28, with D possibly TRBD1 on 7 matching bases. This CDR3 comprises 15 residues. The V end lost 3 bases, the J end lost 2 bases, and 14 bases lay between the germline ends. CDR1 MDHEN and CDR2 SYDVKM come from the germline V gene. CDR3 loop: CASSFSAGQPYEQYF. CDR3 nucleotides: TGTGCCAGCAGTTTTTCTGCGGGACAGCCCTACGAGCAGTACTTC.

CDR3 DNA: TGTGCCAGTAGTATAGGGGAACAGGGTGGGCCCCAGCATTTT. Translation: CASSIGEQGGPQHF. This chain links TRBV19 with TRBJ1-5; the D gene is possibly TRBD1 (6 bases). The CDR3 is made up of 14 amino acids. V was clipped by 1 base and J by 9 bases, with 13 bases between them. Germline-derived CDR1 and CDR2 are LNHDA and SQIVND (reference sequence).

The chain links TRBV29-1 to TRBJ2-1; the match to TRBD1 covers 8 bases. V lost 4 bases to trimming and J lost 6 bases; unmatched junction nucleotides: 8. The CDR3 is 14 residues long. The germline V gene has CDR1 SQVTM and CDR2 ANQGSEA. CDR3 in amino acids: CSVAAGGVGNEQFF. The CDR3 coding sequence is TGCAGCGTTGCTGCAGGGGGCGTTGGCAATGAGCAGTTCTTC.

This CDR3 is CASSHRGGELETQYF. The CDR3 bases are TGTGCCAGCAGCCACAGGGGCGGGGAGCTCGAGACCCAGTACTTC. The genes are TRBV6-5 and TRBJ2-5, with D possibly matching TRBD1 (7 bases). Germline values: CDR1 MNHEY, CDR2 SVGAGI. There are 15 residues in the CDR3. V lost 6 bases and J lost 5, with 19 bases in between.

The chain links TRBV5-1 to TRBJ1-1, with D tentatively TRBD1 (5 bases). This CDR3 has 14 residues. Germline-derived CDR1 and CDR2 are SGHRS and YFSETQ. Trimming removed 6 bases at V and 3 bases at J, with 15 bases between. The CDR3 protein is CASTWVLRDTEAFF. Here the CDR3 DNA reads TGCGCCAGCACCTGGGTCCTCAGGGACACTGAAGCTTTCTTT.

This chain connects TRBV27 to TRBJ2-5, with TRBD1 as a possible D gene (6 bases). Trimming removed 5 bases at V and 4 bases at J, with 23 bases between. CDR3 size: 17 residues. Germline V gene sequence: CDR1 MNHEY, CDR2 SMNVEV (reference sequence). Here the CDR3 DNA reads TGTGCCAGCAGTCGACATCAGGGGCCTGGGGATGTAGAGACCCAGTACTTC. As protein: CASSRHQGPGDVETQYF.

This clone was counted a single time. The V call is TRBV18, the J call TRBJ2-5, with TRBD2 identical over 8 bases. Germline V lookup: CDR1 KGHSH, CDR2 LQKENI. This CDR3 is built from 17 residues. J gave up 3 bases and V 2 bases, and 11 bases lay outside the gene matches. The CDR3 bases are TGTGCCAGCTCACCAGCAAGCGGGAGTCGGGAGAAAGAGACCCAGTACTTC. Encoded protein: CASSPASGSREKETQYF.

V gene TRBV9 combines with J gene TRBJ1-5; maybe TRBD1 (5 bases). The ends were cut back, 0 bases at V and 3 bases at J, with 10 bases in the middle. Germline V gives CDR1 SGDLS, CDR2 YYNGEE. The CDR3 has 15 amino acids. CDR3 region: CASSVAGGDNQPQHF. Written as DNA, the CDR3 is TGTGCCAGCAGCGTAGCCGGGGGTGACAATCAGCCCCAGCATTTT.

V and J are TRBV27 and TRBJ1-3; TRBD1 might be the D (6 bases). The CDR3 covers 16 residues. CDR1 MNHEY and CDR2 SMNVEV come from the germline V gene (reference sequence). V was clipped by 0 bases and J by 3 bases, with 12 bases between them. The DNA of the CDR3 is TGTGCCAGCAGTTTATCCCCACAGGGTGGTGGAAACACCATATATTTT. Its protein is CASSLSPQGGGNTIYF.

The chain employs TRBV4-1 and TRBJ2-4, with 8 bases aligning to TRBD2. After removal of 1 base from V and 4 bases from J, the junction contained 9 bases not matched to a gene. There are 17 residues in the CDR3. Germline CDR1 MGHRA, CDR2 YSYEKL. For the CDR3, the DNA is TGCGCCAGCAGCCAAGTGGAACTAGCGGATAAGAAAAACATTCAGTACTTC. Residues: CASSQVELADKKNIQYF.

This clone was found a few times. The chain combines TRBV19 with TRBJ1-2; D is unresolved. The CDR3 is 13 amino acids. V was pared by 7 bases and J by 4 bases, with 13 bases between. In germline, CDR1 is LNHDA, CDR2 SQIVND (reference sequence). The CDR3 DNA reads TGTGCCAGTACCACGGAGCCAGCCTATGGCTACACCTTC. Translated: CASTTEPAYGYTF.

As concerns this clone: Other DNA sequences in the same sample also yield this CDR3. This chain joins TRBV7-3 and TRBJ1-2; tentative D call: TRBD1 (5 bases). Per germline, CDR1 SGHTA and CDR2 FQGTGA. V was shortened by 4 bases and J by 7 bases, with 7 bases between the two germline ends. The CDR3 sequence is 11 residues long. This chain's CDR3 is CASSSGGGYTF. The DNA of the CDR3 is TGTGCCAGCAGCTCGGGGGGTGGCTACACCTTC.

The chain joins TRBV5-8 to TRBJ1-3; D perhaps matches TRBD1 (5 bases). CDR3 size: 16 residues. V lost 4 bases, J lost 4 bases, and 18 bases lay in between. CDR1 and CDR2 (germline): SGHTS, YDEGEE. CDR3 sequence (DNA): TGTGCCAGCAGCCTGCGCTATGTGCGGGGGGGAAACACCATATATTTT. This codes for CASSLRYVRGGNTIYF.

The J gene is TRBJ1-2, the V gene TRBV30; D gene ambiguous. The CDR3 consists of 10 residues. Germline V CDR1 and CDR2: GTSNPN, SVGIG (reference sequence). V lost 8 bases and J 8 bases, leaving 12 bases between the germline ends. This CDR3 reads CAQLTRGYTF. CDR3 sequence (DNA): TGTGCCCAGTTAACACGAGGCTACACCTTC.

The sample holds one count of this clone. V gene TRBV3-1 (or the pseudogene TRBV3-2) combines with J gene TRBJ1-1, with a possible D match to TRBD1 (5 bases). Germline V lookup: CDR1 LGHDT, CDR2 YNNKEL (reference sequence). Trimming stripped 6 bases from V and 3 bases from J, with 17 bases between. CDR3 length equals 15 residues. The CDR3 DNA follows: TGTGCCAGCAGTCCTACGGGGGGGATGGACACTGAAGCTTTCTTT. It is translated as CASSPTGGMDTEAFF.

This clone has more than one count but fewer than ten. The chain has TRBV7-2 and TRBJ2-3; D unresolved. Trimming removed 1 base from V and 4 bases from J, with 6 bases in between. The CDR3 is 13 residues long. CDR1 and CDR2 (germline): SGHTA, FQGNSA. CDR3 sequence reads: CASSLGTADTQYF. DNA for the CDR3: TGTGCCAGCAGCTTAGGAACGGCAGATACGCAGTATTTT.

The chain has TRBV7-2 and TRBJ1-5; maybe TRBD1 (5 bases). CDR1 is SGHTA, CDR2 FQGNSA, per germline. This CDR3 contains 15 residues. V lost 1 base to trimming and J lost 0 bases, with 7 bases between them. CDR3 DNA: TGTGCCAGCAGCTTAGATGGGGCTAGCAATCAGCCCCAGCATTTT. Translated: CASSLDGASNQPQHF.

V and J are TRBV11-2 and TRBJ1-2; D gene ambiguous. V lost 4 bases and J lost 5, with 14 bases in between. The length of the CDR3 is 14 residues. Germline lookup yields CDR1 SGHAT and CDR2 FQNNGV. CDR3 region: CASSSRGPGYGYTF. CDR3 sequence (DNA): TGTGCCAGCAGCTCTCGGGGTCCTGGGTATGGCTACACCTTC.

V is TRBV7-9 and J is TRBJ1-1; D is possibly TRBD1 (5 bases). Germline V gene lookup returns CDR1 SEHNR and CDR2 FQNEAQ (reference sequence). The CDR3 consists of 12 residues. Trimming removed 4 bases from V and 5 bases from J, with 8 bases in between. CDR3 residues: CASSSGLTEAFF. CDR3 nucleotide sequence: TGTGCCAGCAGCTCAGGGTTAACTGAAGCTTTCTTT.

The J gene is TRBJ1-5, the V gene TRBV5-1, with 9 bases that match TRBD1. The CDR3 has 16 residues. CDR1 is SGHRS, CDR2 YFSETQ, per germline. Trimming at V came to 0 bases and at J to 3 bases, leaving 4 bases not matched to a gene. The CDR3: CASSLGGQGSNQPQHF. The CDR3 nucleotides are TGCGCCAGCAGCTTGGGCGGACAGGGGTCCAATCAGCCCCAGCATTTT.